The source of this T cell receptor beta chain is a study of shared clonotypes between healthy human individuals. Assay used: immunoSEQ multiplex PCR; TCRdb lists only in-frame clones, some missing. This sample yields 1,100,000 or so clones, of which about four fifths are seen a single time; under 0.6% belongs to the top ten. This CDR3 contains 13 residues. Per the germline V gene, CDR1 is MNHNS and CDR2 is SASEGT. The ends were cut back, 3 bases at V and 4 bases at J, with 9 bases in the middle. The chain couples TRBV6-1 to TRBJ1-2; D perhaps matches TRBD1 (5 bases). The receptor comes from a young man in good health. Some clones in this sample may be carry-over from other donors' samples. The sequenced sample was memory CD4+ T cells from PBMCs. Stated subset: CD45RA-negative fraction. The CDR3 protein is CASSDGTSYGYTF. The CDR3 bases are TGTGCCAGCAGTGACGGGACGAGCTATGGCTACACCTTC.